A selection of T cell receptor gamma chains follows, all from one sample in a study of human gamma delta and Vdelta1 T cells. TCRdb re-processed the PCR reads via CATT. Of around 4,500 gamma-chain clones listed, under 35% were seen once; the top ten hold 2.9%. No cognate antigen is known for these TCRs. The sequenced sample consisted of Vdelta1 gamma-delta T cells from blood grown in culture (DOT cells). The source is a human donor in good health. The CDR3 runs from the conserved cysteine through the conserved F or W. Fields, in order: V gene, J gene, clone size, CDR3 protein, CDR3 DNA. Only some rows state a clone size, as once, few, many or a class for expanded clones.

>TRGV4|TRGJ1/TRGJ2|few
CATWDGQSYYKKLF
TGTGCCACCTGGGACGGGCAAAGTTATTATAAGAAACTCTTT
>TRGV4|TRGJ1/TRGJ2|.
CATKRSYYKKLF
TGTGCCACCAAGAGGAGTTATTATAAGAAACTCTTT
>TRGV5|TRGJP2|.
CATWGSDWIKTF
TGTGCCACCTGGGGGAGTGATTGGATCAAGACGTTT
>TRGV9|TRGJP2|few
CALWEGGDWIKTF
TGTGCCTTGTGGGAGGGGGGTGATTGGATCAAGACGTTT
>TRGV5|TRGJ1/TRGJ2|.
CATWDPKGYYKKLF
TGTGCCACCTGGGACCCAAAGGGGTATTATAAGAAACTCTTT
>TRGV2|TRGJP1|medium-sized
CATWELGWFKIF
TGTGCCACCTGGGAACTAGGTTGGTTCAAGATATTT
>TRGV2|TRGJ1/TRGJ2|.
CATWDRYQKLF
TGTGCCACCTGGGACCGCTACCAGAAACTCTTT
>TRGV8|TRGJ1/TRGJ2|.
CATWPISIGNYYKKLF
TGTGCCACCTGGCCCATATCGATAGGGAATTATTATAAGAAACTCTTT
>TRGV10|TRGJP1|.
CAAWDPCPGWFKIF
TGTGCTGCGTGGGACCCCTGCCCTGGTTGGTTCAAGATATTT
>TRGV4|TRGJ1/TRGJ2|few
CATWDMGYKKLF
TGTGCCACCTGGGATATGGGGTATAAGAAACTCTTT
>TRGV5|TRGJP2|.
CATWDRPRDWIKTF
TGTGCCACCTGGGACAGGCCCCGGGATTGGATCAAGACGTTT
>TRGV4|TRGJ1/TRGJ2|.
CATWDSRGKGYYKKLF
TGTGCCACCTGGGATAGTAGGGGTAAAGGTTATTATAAGAAACTCTTT
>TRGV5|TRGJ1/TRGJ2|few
CATWDSHYKKLF
TGTGCCACCTGGGACAGTCATTATAAGAAACTCTTT
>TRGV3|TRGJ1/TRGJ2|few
CATWDRPLNYYKKLF
TGTGCCACCTGGGACAGGCCCTTGAATTATTATAAGAAACTCTTT
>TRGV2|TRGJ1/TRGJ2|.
CATWDGQRENLF
TGTGCCACCTGGGACGGGCAGAGGGAGAATCTCTTT
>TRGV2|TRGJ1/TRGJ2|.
CATWDGPESNYYKKLF
TGTGCCACCTGGGACGGGCCGGAATCGAATTATTATAAGAAACTCTTT
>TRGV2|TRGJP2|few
CATWDGPWNWIKTF
TGTGCCACCTGGGACGGGCCTTGGAACTGGATCAAGACGTTT
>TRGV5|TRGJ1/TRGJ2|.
CATWDTSNYYKKLF
TGTGCCACCTGGGACACTTCGAATTATTATAAGAAACTCTTT
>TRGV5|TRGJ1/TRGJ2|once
CATWDISNYYKKLF
TGTGCCACCTGGGACATTTCGAATTATTATAAGAAACTCTTT
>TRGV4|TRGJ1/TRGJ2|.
CATWERNYYKKLF
TGTGCCACCTGGGAGAGGAACTATTATAAGAAACTCTTT
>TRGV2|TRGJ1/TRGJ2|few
CATWDSGHYYKKLF
TGTGCCACCTGGGATTCGGGACATTATTATAAGAAACTCTTT
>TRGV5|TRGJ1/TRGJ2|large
CATWDRPYKKLF
TGTGCCACCTGGGACAGGCCTTATAAGAAACTCTTT
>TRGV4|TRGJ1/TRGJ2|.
CATWDGLWVYKKLF
TGTGCCACCTGGGACGGGCTTTGGGTCTATAAGAAACTCTTT
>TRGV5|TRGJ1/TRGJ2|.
CATWDRPFYKKLF
TGTGCCACCTGGGACAGGCCCTTTTATAAGAAACTCTTT
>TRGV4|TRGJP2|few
CATWDGLGRVRGSDWIKTF
TGTGCCACCTGGGATGGGCTGGGGCGGGTTAGGGGTAGTGATTGGATCAAGACGTTT
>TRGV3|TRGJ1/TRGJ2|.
CATWDSLEGYKKLF
TGTGCCACCTGGGACAGCCTTGAGGGGTATAAGAAACTCTTT
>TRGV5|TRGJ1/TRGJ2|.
CATWDVARIHYKKLF
TGTGCCACCTGGGACGTGGCGAGAATTCATTATAAGAAACTCTTT
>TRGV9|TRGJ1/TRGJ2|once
CALWEVRLKKLF
TGTGCCTTGTGGGAGGTGCGCCTTAAGAAACTCTTT
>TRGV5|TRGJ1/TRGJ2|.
CATWDRPDKTVVSNYYKKLF
TGTGCCACCTGGGACAGGCCGGACAAAACCGTGGTTTCGAATTATTATAAGAAACTCTTT
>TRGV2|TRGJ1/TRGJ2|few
CATWDGLYYKKLF
TGTGCCACCTGGGACGGGTTATATTATAAGAAACTCTTT
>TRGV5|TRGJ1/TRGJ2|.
CATWDRPEYKKLF
TGTGCCACCTGGGACAGGCCCGAATATAAGAAACTCTTT
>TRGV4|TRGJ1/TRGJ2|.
CATWDGLSKFEKLF
TGTGCCACCTGGGACGGATTGTCAAAATTTGAGAAACTCTTT
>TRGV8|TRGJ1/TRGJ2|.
CATWGGGGYYKKLF
TGTGCCACCTGGGGCGGAGGTGGTTATTATAAGAAACTCTTT
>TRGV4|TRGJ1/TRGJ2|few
CATGLNYYKKLF
TGTGCCACCGGACTGAATTATTATAAGAAACTCTTT
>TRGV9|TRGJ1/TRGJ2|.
CALWEVPHYKKLF
TGTGCCTTGTGGGAGGTGCCTCATTATAAGAAACTCTTT
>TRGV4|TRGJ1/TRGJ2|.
CATWDPQRRYYKKLF
TGTGCCACCTGGGATCCCCAGCGCCGTTATTATAAGAAACTCTTT
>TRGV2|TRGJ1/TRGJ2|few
CATWDGPEYYKKLF
TGTGCCACCTGGGACGGGCCGGAGTACTATAAGAAACTCTTT
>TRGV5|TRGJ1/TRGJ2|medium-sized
CATWDRHQMYYKKLF
TGTGCCACCTGGGACAGGCATCAAATGTATTATAAGAAACTCTTT
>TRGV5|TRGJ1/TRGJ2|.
CATWDRSYYKKLF
TGTGCCACCTGGGACAGAAGTTATTATAAGAAACTCTTT
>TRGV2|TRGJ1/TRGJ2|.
CATWDGPIYYKKLF
TGTGCCACCTGGGACGGGCCGATTTATTATAAGAAACTCTTT
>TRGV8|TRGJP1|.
CATWDRWATGWFKIF
TGTGCCACCTGGGATAGGTGGGCCACTGGTTGGTTCAAGATATTT
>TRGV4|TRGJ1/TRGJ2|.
CATWDGPGIYKKLF
TGTGCCACCTGGGATGGGCCGGGGATTTATAAGAAACTCTTT